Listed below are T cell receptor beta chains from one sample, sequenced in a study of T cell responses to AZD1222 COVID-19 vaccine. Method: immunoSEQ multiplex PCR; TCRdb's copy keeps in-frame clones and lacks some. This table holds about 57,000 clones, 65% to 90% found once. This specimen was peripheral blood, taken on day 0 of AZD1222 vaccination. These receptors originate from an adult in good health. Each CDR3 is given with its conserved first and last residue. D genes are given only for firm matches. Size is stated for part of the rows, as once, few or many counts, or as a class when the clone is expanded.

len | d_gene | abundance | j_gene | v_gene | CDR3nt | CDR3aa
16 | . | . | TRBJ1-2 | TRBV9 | TGTGCCAGCAGCGTACAAGCAGGGACGACGGTTTATGGCTACACCTTC | CASSVQAGTTVYGYTF
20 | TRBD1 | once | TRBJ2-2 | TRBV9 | TGTGCCAGCAGCGCGGGGACAGGGGAAAGTAGGCTAGTAATGGTCGGGGAGCTGTTTTTT | CASSAGTGESRLVMVGELFF
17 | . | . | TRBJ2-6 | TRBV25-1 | TGTGCCAGCAGAATGGACAGAACTACCTCTGGGGCCAACGTCCTGACTTTC | CASRMDRTTSGANVLTF
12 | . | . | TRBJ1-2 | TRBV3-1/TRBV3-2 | TGTGCCAGCAGCCGAAGGAGCTATGGCTACACCTTC | CASSRRSYGYTF
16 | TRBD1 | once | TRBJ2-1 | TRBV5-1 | TGCGCCAGCAGCTCCGTCACAGGGGGCACCTACAATGAGCAGTTCTTC | CASSSVTGGTYNEQFF
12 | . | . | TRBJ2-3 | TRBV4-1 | TGCGCCAGCAGCCAACCGCAAGATACGCAGTATTTT | CASSQPQDTQYF
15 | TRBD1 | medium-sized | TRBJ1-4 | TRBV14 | TGTGCCAGCAGCTATGAACAGGGGTCTAATGAAAAACTGTTTTTT | CASSYEQGSNEKLFF
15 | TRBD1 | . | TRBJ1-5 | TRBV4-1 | TGCGCCAGCAGCCAATTAGGACAGGGCCAACAGGCCCAGCATTTT | CASSQLGQGQQAQHF
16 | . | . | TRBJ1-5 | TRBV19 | TGTGCCAGTAGTATTTACGGGACGGGTAGCAATCAGCCCCAGCATTTT | CASSIYGTGSNQPQHF
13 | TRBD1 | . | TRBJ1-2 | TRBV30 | TGTGCCTGGAGTTTTGGACAGGGCTATGGCTACACCTTC | CAWSFGQGYGYTF
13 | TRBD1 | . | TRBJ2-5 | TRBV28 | TGTGCCAGCAGGAGGACAGGGGGAGAGACCCAGTACTTC | CASRRTGGETQYF
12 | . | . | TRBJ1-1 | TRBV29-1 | TGCAGCGTTAGAGATGGGGGCACTGAAGCTTTCTTT | CSVRDGGTEAFF
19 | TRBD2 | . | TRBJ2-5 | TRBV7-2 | TGTGCCAGCAGCCCTAGAAGGACTAGCGGGGGGGCCCATCAAGAGACCCAGTACTTC | CASSPRRTSGGAHQETQYF
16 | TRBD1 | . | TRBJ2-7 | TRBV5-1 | TGCGCCAGCAGCTTGGGGGACAGGTTGTCCTCCTACGAGCAGTACTTC | CASSLGDRLSSYEQYF
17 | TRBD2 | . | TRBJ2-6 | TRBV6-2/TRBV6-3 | TGTGCCAGCAGTTACGCCGGGGGGGGTGCTGGGGCCAACGTCCTGACTTTC | CASSYAGGGAGANVLTF
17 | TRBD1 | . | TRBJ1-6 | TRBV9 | TGTGCCAGCAGCAAGGACGGGACAGGGGGTTACTATTCACCCCTCCACTTT | CASSKDGTGGYYSPLHF
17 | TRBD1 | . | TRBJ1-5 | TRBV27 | TGTGCCGCCCCCGGGACAGGGGATTCCTATAGCAATCAGCCCCAGCATTTT | CAAPGTGDSYSNQPQHF
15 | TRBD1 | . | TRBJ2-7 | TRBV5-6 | TGTGCCAGCAGCTTATCCTTTCAGGGGGCAGAGGAGCAGTACTTC | CASSLSFQGAEEQYF
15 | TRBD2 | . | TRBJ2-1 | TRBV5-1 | TGCGCCAGCAGCTCGAGCGGGGTGGGCTACAATGAGCAGTTCTTC | CASSSSGVGYNEQFF
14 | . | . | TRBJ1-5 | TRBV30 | TGTGCCTGGAGCAGGGAGGTAGGTAGTCAGCCCCAGCATTTT | CAWSREVGSQPQHF
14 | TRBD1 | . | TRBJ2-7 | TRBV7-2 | TGTGCCAGCAGCTCTGGACAGGGAGGTTACGAGCAGTACTTC | CASSSGQGGYEQYF
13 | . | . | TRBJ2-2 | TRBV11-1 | TGTGCCAGCAGCTCAGGGCCCACCGGGGAGCTGTTTTTT | CASSSGPTGELFF
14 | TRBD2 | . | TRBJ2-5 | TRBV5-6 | TGTGCCAGCAGCTCAGGACTAGTGATAGAGACCCAGTACTTC | CASSSGLVIETQYF
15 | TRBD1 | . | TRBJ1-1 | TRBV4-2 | TGTGCCAGCAGCCAACCGAGGACAGGGGGCACTGAAGCTTTCTTT | CASSQPRTGGTEAFF
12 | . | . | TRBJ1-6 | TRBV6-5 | TGTGCCAGCAGTTACTCGGATTCACCCCTCCACTTT | CASSYSDSPLHF
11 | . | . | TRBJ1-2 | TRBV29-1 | TGCAGCGTTGAAGAAGAGTATGGCTACACCTTC | CSVEEEYGYTF
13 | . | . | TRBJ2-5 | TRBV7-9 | TGTGCCAGCAGCTTAGATGGCGTCGGGACCCAGTACTTC | CASSLDGVGTQYF
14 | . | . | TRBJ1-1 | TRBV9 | TGTGCCAGCAGCGTAGAAAGGGGTAGGGGACGAACTTTCTTT | CASSVERGRGRTFF
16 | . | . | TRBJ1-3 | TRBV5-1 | TGCGCCAGCAGCTTGAAGGACACCGCCTCTGGAAACACCATATATTTT | CASSLKDTASGNTIYF
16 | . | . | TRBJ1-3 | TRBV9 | TGTGCCAGCAGCGGACCTCGACGGGACCTCGGAAACACCATATATTTT | CASSGPRRDLGNTIYF
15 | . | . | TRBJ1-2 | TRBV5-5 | TGTGCCAGCAGCTTGGCTGGTGCAGGGAACTATGGCTACACCTTC | CASSLAGAGNYGYTF
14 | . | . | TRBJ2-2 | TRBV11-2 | TGTGCCAGCAGCTTAGAAGGGGTCACCGGGGAGCTGTTTTTT | CASSLEGVTGELFF
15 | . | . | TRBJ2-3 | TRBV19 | TGTGCCAGTAGTATCATCAGGGGACTTACAGATACGCAGTATTTT | CASSIIRGLTDTQYF
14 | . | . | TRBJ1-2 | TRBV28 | TGTGCCAGCAGTTTACGGGGGACGACGTGGGGCTACACCTTC | CASSLRGTTWGYTF
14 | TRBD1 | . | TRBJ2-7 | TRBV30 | TGTGCCTGGACCCCCTGGGGACAGGGGTACGAGCAGTACTTC | CAWTPWGQGYEQYF
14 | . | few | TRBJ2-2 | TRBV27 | TGTGCCACCTCCCTGGCGGGGAGCACCGGGGAGCTGTTTTTT | CATSLAGSTGELFF
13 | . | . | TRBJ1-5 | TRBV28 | TGTGCCAGCAGTTTGCCACCTACCCAGCCCCAGCATTTT | CASSLPPTQPQHF
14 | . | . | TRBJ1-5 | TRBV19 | TGTGCCAGTACCACCGACAGGTTAGATCAGCCCCAGCATTTT | CASTTDRLDQPQHF
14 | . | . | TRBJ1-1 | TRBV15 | TGTGCCACCAGCAGAGGGAGACAGAACACTGAAGCTTTCTTT | CATSRGRQNTEAFF
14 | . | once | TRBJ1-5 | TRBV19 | TGTGCCAGTAGATACGGACACAGCAATCAGCCCCAGCATTTT | CASRYGHSNQPQHF
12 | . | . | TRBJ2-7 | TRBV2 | TGTGCCAGCAGTGAAGCGCTGGGCGAGCAGTACTTC | CASSEALGEQYF
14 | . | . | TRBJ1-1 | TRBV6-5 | TGTGCCAGCAGCGAGACGGATAAGAACACTGAAGCTTTCTTT | CASSETDKNTEAFF
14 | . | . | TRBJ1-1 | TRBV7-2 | TGTGCCAGCAGCGCCCGTCTCATGAACACTGAAGCTTTCTTT | CASSARLMNTEAFF
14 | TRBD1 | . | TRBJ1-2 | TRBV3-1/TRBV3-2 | TGTGCCAGCAGCCCAGGGGGGAAAAACTATGGCTACACCTTC | CASSPGGKNYGYTF
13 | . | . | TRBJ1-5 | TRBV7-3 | TGTGCCAGCAGCTTACGCAGCTATCAGCCCCAGCATTTT | CASSLRSYQPQHF
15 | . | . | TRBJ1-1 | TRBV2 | TGTGCCAGCAGTGAAGCTAGGGCTGTGAACACTGAAGCTTTCTTT | CASSEARAVNTEAFF
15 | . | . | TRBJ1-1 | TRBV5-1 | TGCGCCAGCAGCCCCGAGGTGTCCATGAACACTGAAGCTTTCTTT | CASSPEVSMNTEAFF
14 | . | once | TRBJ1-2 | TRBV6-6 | TGTGCCAGCAGTTCCTCGGGCCCTCTATATGGCTACACCTTC | CASSSSGPLYGYTF
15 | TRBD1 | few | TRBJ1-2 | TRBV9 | TGTGCCAGCAGCGTCGAACAGGGGGCAAACTATGGCTACACCTTC | CASSVEQGANYGYTF
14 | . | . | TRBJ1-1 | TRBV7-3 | TGTGCCAGCAGCTTAGGGTCAGGGAACACTGAAGCTTTCTTT | CASSLGSGNTEAFF
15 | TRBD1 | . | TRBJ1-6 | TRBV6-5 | TGTGCCAGCAGCCGAGGAGCAGGGGGCAATTCACCCCTCCACTTT | CASSRGAGGNSPLHF
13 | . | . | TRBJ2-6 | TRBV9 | TGTGCCAGCAGCTTGGGAGGGGCCAACGTCCTGACTTTC | CASSLGGANVLTF
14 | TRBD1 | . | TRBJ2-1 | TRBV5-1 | TGCGCCAGCAGACCGGGACAGGGGTACAATGAGCAGTTCTTC | CASRPGQGYNEQFF
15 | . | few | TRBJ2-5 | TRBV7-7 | TGTGCTAGCAGCCAGCTTGGCCAGGTCGAAGAGACCCAGTACTTC | CASSQLGQVEETQYF
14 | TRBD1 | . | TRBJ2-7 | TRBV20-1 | TGCAGTGCTAGTAGGGGACAGCTCCTGGACGAGCAGTACTTC | CSASRGQLLDEQYF
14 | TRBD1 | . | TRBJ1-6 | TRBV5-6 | TGTGCCAGCAGCTTGATGACAGGGAGCTCACCCCTCCACTTT | CASSLMTGSSPLHF